These T cell receptor beta chains were read from a single sample in a study of long-term antiretroviral therapy in people with HIV. Repertoires were generated with immunoSEQ multiplex PCR, while TCRdb's copy carries only in-frame clones and drops some. The sample carries about 40,000 clones, 86% recorded once. The starting material was unsorted PBMCs, obtained 1.2 years after starting antiretroviral therapy. The receptor source for this set is a woman between 50 and 59 years old with HIV. Both conserved end residues are trimmed from each CDR3. The D gene is left open where the match is weak.

TRBV2	TRBJ1-2	.	ASSSVIGDYGYT
TRBV19	TRBJ1-4	.	ASSMGGAPANEKLF
TRBV5-1	TRBJ1-3	.	ASSLGGGSGNTIY
TRBV5-8	TRBJ1-2	.	ASSPTGTYGYT
TRBV9	TRBJ2-7	TRBD1	ASSEGQSYEQY
TRBV5-1	TRBJ2-3	.	ASSLAGTDTQY
TRBV6-1	TRBJ2-7	TRBD1	ASRATRGLYEQY
TRBV6-6	TRBJ2-3	TRBD1	ASSYSTGVTDTQY
TRBV7-3	TRBJ1-2	TRBD1	ASSLGTGKNYGYT
TRBV4-2	TRBJ2-5	TRBD2	ASSPLGLAGDAQETQY
TRBV30	TRBJ2-2	TRBD1	AWNLQGANTGELF
TRBV29-1	TRBJ2-1	.	SVQRLSPNEQF
TRBV13	TRBJ1-4	TRBD1	ASSSTGGAWEKLF
TRBV29-1	TRBJ2-7	TRBD1	SATRTGDEQY
TRBV4-2	TRBJ2-6	.	ASSQDRSATLPGANVLT
TRBV2	TRBJ1-1	TRBD1	ASRPDRAAEAF
TRBV9	TRBJ1-6	.	ASSAGQNNSPLH
TRBV19	TRBJ2-3	TRBD2	ASSMISGGASGDTQY
TRBV5-1	TRBJ1-2	TRBD1	ASSLRFTGGGMNYGYT
TRBV15	TRBJ2-2	.	ATSREGRGTGELF
TRBV27	TRBJ2-3	.	ASSLLTGTQY
TRBV20-1	TRBJ2-3	.	SASTDTQY
TRBV6-5	TRBJ2-2	TRBD2	ASSFSGGLNTGELF
TRBV6-5	TRBJ2-7	.	ASSASGDEQY
TRBV4-1	TRBJ2-1	TRBD2	ASSRGTSGHNEQF
TRBV4-3	TRBJ2-2	TRBD2	ASSQAGSGGVLGELF
TRBV6-6	TRBJ1-1	.	ASSYFSEGKEAF
TRBV10-3	TRBJ1-2	.	AISEEGRTAGYT
TRBV2	TRBJ2-7	.	ASLMWAWNYEQY
TRBV29-1	TRBJ2-5	TRBD2	SAGGLAGGISETQY
TRBV5-4	TRBJ1-6	TRBD1	ASSEGQGFYNSPLH
TRBV2	TRBJ2-5	.	AGTTAPQETQY
TRBV6-5	TRBJ1-5	.	ARPGKSNQPQH
TRBV19	TRBJ1-5	.	ASSPEINQPQH
TRBV7-8	TRBJ1-5	TRBD1	ASNGSRQGYYSNQPQH
TRBV6-1	TRBJ2-5	TRBD2	ASSAGGSIETQY
TRBV7-9	TRBJ1-2	.	ASSLSRGGEDGYT
TRBV6-5	TRBJ1-2	.	ASSYSGRNYGYT
TRBV9	TRBJ1-4	TRBD1	ASSPRDRGNEKLF
TRBV7-9	TRBJ2-3	TRBD2	ASSLVGGNTDTQY
TRBV11-2	TRBJ2-2	TRBD1	ASSLIQGATGELF
TRBV7-9	TRBJ1-5	.	ASSENNQPQH
TRBV27	TRBJ1-1	.	ASSLSWGRARDTEAF
TRBV20-1	TRBJ1-1	.	SAKMNTEAF
TRBV5-4	TRBJ1-2	TRBD1	ASSLKTGQYYGYT
TRBV19	TRBJ1-1	.	ASSISGEGTEAF
TRBV7-9	TRBJ2-1	TRBD2	ASSFGTGGSVNEQF
TRBV5-4	TRBJ1-1	.	ASSIGGAGWDTEAF
TRBV16	TRBJ1-1	.	ASSQSKGTEAF
TRBV15	TRBJ1-4	.	ATSRVFTGPYPSTNEKLF
TRBV5-6	TRBJ1-2	.	ASSLGGPGSYGYT
TRBV7-3	TRBJ2-2	.	ASSRGRNTGELF
TRBV9	TRBJ1-3	.	ASSSRSYSGNTIY
TRBV10-2	TRBJ2-1	.	ASSSSLPGGPRNEQF
TRBV5-4	TRBJ2-1	TRBD2	ASTFSRGGGGYNEQF